This T cell receptor beta chain was profiled in a study of blood T cell repertoires in COVID-19 (dated by TCRdb to about 2020). As for the study more broadly: Collaborator samples came from the United States, Italy and Spain and covered acute and convalescent phases of COVID-19. The prospective study material was composed of cDNA or gDNA derived from T cells, B-cell-depleted T cells, or PBMCs. Deeply sampled blood TCRbeta repertoires from subjects exposed to, actively infected with, or recovered from COVID-19 were included in the dataset. The repertoires were made available in a free public database intended to serve as a resource for research on the immune response to SARS-CoV-2. Samples were obtained from the ongoing ImmuneRACE study (first 160 participants) and from some 1,300 subjects provided by 6 global collaborators. A de-identified subject ID, COVID-19 status, age in years and sex were almost always included in the sample metadata. HLA class I and class II types, where available, came from metadata supplied by the sample provider rather than from assay-based typing.

The investigation overall reported the following: The amount of clinical and demographic metadata varied by source and participant and was provided uncurated.

Comments on this clone: Its recognized antigen is unknown. There are no base qualities to consult, and no much larger clone falls within one base.

Participants in the prospective study were aged roughly 18 to 100 years, lived in 20 to 25 United States geographic areas, and enrolled through a virtual design. In the prospective study, participants were assigned to cohorts based on the clinical history participants reported in a screening survey and a study questionnaire. In the prospective study, mobile phlebotomists collected whole blood, serum and a nasopharyngeal or oropharyngeal swab from each participant. Prospective study participants could optionally give additional blood draws and questionnaires over an approximately two-month period. Prospective study blood samples were shipped either frozen or at room temperature before DNA extraction. TCRbeta CDR3 regions were amplified from genomic DNA using the immunoSEQ Assay, a bias-controlled multiplex PCR. In the authors' own workflow: The number of nucleated cells in each sample was estimated from the amplification of reference gene primers within the assay. Sequence reads were collapsed and filtered to measure the absolute abundance of every unique TCRbeta CDR3 rearrangement. For each sample, productive Simpson clonality was calculated by taking the square root of Simpson's diversity index across productive rearrangements. TCRdb re-hosts the immuneACCESS table, in-frame sequences only. Its copies lack some clones; in the studies checked, an unresolved V gene accounts for under half of them, and the cause for the rest is not known. That table supplies the V and J calls and clone size; D and trimming were determined from the DNA. The sample table lists around 50,000 clones, around 80% of them with a count of one. The top ten clones comprise 5.5% to 6% of the sample.

Sequenced input: PBMCs or T cells enriched from blood (not recorded which). The sequence was collected from a woman aged 45-65 years with acute COVID-19.

CDR3 sequence: CSARSGNTIYF. The nucleotides are TGCAGTGCTAGATCGGGAAACACCATATATTTT. The chain employs TRBV20-1 and TRBJ1-3, with the D gene call left open. CDR1 is given as DFQATT and CDR2 as SNEGSKA, both from the germline V gene (reference sequence). The CDR3 has 11 amino acids, counting the end cysteine and phenylalanine. CDR3 DNA is the only sequence kept; it has 33 bases, read in frame from the first base. The junction carries 3 bases between V and J, which are trimmed by 2 bases and 4 bases respectively.